The clone carrying this TCR beta chain was counted only a few times. This entry comes from a study of PD-1 blockade in classical Hodgkin lymphoma. In the study overall: Patients were dosed intravenously with nivolumab at 3 mg/kg every 2 weeks.

Profiled with immunoSEQ multiplex PCR; TCRdb holds only in-frame clones, not every one. Found here are 100,000 to 120,000 clones, about nine tenths of them singletons; the top ten hold around 19%. The time point denotes: cycle 4 day 1 (C4D1), after 5 to 7 weeks of nivolumab. There was relapse after autologous stem cell transplantation in every patient, and there was variation in brentuximab vedotin exposure. Best outcomes ranged across complete response, partial response and progressive disease. This material consisted of peripheral blood mononuclear cells (PBMCs), taken before the fourth cycle of nivolumab. The TCR was taken from a human donor with classical Hodgkin lymphoma.

Here the CDR3 DNA reads TGCGCCAGCAGCTTGGCCGGGACAGGGGTCTCTGGGGCCAACGTCCTGACTTTC. Translation: CASSLAGTGVSGANVLTF. This sequence joins TRBV5-1 and TRBJ2-6; 10 bases line up with TRBD1. This CDR3 is 18 amino acids long. The junction had 3 bases not matched to a gene; V was cut back by 0 bases and J by 0 bases. Looked up from germline, CDR1 is SGHRS and CDR2 is YFSETQ.